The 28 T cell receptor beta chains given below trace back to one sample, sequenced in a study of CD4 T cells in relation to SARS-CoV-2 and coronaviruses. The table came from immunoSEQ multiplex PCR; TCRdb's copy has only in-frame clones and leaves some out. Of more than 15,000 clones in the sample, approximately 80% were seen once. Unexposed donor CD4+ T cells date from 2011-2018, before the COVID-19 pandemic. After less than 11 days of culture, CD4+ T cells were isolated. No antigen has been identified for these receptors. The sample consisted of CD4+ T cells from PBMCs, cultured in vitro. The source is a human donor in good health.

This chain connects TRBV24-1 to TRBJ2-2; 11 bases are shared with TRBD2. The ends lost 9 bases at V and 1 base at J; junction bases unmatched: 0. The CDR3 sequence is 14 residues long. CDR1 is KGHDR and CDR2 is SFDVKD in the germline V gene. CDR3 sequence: CATGTSGNTGELFF. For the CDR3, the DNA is TGTGCCACCGGGACTAGCGGGAACACCGGGGAGCTGTTTTTT.

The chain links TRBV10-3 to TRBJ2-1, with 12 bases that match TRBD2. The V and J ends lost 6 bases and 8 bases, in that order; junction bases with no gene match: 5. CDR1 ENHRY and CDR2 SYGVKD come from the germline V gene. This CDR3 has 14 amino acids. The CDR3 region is CAIRTSGSNDEQFF. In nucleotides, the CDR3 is TGTGCCATCAGGACTAGCGGGAGTAACGATGAGCAGTTCTTC.

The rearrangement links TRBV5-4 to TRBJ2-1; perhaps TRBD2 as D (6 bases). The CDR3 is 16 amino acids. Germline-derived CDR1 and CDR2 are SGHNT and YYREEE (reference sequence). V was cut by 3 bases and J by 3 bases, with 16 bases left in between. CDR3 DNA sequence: TGTGCCAGCAGCTCCGGAGGGGATGGAGGCTACAATGAGCAGTTCTTC. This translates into CASSSGGDGGYNEQFF.

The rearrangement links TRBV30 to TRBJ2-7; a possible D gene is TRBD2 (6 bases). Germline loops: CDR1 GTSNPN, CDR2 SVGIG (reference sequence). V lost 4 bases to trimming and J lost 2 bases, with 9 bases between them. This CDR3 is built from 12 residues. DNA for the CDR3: TGTGCCTGGACTGGGACTCCCTACGAGCAGTACTTC. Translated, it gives CAWTGTPYEQYF.

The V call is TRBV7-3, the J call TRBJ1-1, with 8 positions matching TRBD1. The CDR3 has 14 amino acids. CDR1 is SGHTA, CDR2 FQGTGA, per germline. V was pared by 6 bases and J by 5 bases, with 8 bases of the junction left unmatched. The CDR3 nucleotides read TGTGCCAGCAGGGCAGGGGGCTCGGGGACTGAAGCTTTCTTT. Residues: CASRAGGSGTEAFF.

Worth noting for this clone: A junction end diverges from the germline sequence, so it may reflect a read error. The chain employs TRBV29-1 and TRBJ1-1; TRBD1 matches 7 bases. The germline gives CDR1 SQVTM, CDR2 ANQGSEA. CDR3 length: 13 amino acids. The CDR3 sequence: CSGEGGKNTEAFF. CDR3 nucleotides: TGCAGCGGTGAAGGGGGCAAGAACACTGAAGCTTTCTTT. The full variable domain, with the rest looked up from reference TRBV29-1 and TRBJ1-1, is SAVISQKPSRDICQRGTSLTIQCQVDSQVTMMFWYRQQPGQSLTLIATANQGSEATYESGFVIDKFPISRPNLTFSTLTVSNMSPEDSSIYLCSGEGGKNTEAFFGQGTRLTVV.

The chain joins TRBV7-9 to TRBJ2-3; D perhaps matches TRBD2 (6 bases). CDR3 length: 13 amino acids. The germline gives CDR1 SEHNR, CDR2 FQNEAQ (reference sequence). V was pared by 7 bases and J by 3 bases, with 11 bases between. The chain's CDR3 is CASTFSGTDTQYF. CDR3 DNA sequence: TGTGCCAGCACGTTTAGCGGAACAGATACGCAGTATTTT.

The CDR3 DNA is TGTGCCACCTCGGTTTCTGGAAACACCATATATTTT. Its protein is CATSVSGNTIYF. This rearrangement joins TRBV15 to TRBJ1-3; D is unclear. The CDR3 covers 12 residues. Germline CDR1 reads LNHNV; CDR2 reads YYDKDF (reference sequence). V gave up 8 bases and J gave up 1 base, with 6 bases separating them.

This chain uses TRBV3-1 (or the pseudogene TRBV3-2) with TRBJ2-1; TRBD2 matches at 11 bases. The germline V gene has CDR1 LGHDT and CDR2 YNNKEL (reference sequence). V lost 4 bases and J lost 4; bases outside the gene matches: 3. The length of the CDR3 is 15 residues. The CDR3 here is CASSPGLAEYNEQFF. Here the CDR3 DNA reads TGTGCCAGCAGCCCGGGACTAGCGGAGTACAATGAGCAGTTCTTC.

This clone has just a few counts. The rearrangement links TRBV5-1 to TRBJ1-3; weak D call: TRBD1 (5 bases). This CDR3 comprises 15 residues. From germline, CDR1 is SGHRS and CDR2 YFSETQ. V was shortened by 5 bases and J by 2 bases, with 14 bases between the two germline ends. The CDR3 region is CASRERPGTGNTIYF. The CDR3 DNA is TGCGCCAGCAGGGAACGTCCAGGGACTGGAAACACCATATATTTT.

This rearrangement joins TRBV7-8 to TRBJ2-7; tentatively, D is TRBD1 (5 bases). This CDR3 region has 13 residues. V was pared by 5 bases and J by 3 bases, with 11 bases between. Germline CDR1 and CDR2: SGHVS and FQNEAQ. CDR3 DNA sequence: TGTGCCAGCAGCCCATTACAGGTCTACGAGCAGTACTTC. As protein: CASSPLQVYEQYF.

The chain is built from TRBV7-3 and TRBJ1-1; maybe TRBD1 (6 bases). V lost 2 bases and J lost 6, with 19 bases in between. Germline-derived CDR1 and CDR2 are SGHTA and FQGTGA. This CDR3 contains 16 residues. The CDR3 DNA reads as TGTGCCAGCAGCTTACGTGCCCGAGGGTCAGGGGCTGAAGCTTTCTTT. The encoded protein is CASSLRARGSGAEAFF. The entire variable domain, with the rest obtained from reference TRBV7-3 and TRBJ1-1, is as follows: GAGVSQTPSNKVTEKGKYVELRCDPISGHTALYWYRQSLGQGPEFLIYFQGTGAADDSGLPNDRFFAVRPEGSVSTLKIQRTERGDSAVYLCASSLRARGSGAEAFFGQGTRLTVV.

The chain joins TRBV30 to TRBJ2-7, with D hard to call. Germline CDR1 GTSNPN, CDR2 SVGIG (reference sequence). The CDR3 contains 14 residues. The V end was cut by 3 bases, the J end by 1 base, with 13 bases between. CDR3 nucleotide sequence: TGTGCCTGGAGAAGGGATTCTCATTCCTACGAGCAGTACTTC. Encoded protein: CAWRRDSHSYEQYF.

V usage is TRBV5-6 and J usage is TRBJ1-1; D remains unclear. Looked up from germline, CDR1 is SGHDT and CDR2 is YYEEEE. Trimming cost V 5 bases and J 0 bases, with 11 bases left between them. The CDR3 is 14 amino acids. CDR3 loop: CASSPLQLNTEAFF. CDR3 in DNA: TGTGCCAGCAGTCCGCTACAGTTGAACACTGAAGCTTTCTTT.

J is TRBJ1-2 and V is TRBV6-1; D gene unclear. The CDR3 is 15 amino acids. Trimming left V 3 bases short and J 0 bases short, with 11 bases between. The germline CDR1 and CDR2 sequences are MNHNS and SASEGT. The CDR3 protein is CASSDLRRANYGYTF. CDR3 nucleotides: TGTGCCAGCAGTGATTTGCGGAGAGCTAACTATGGCTACACCTTC.

CDR3 in amino acids: CATSRTSSHRQYF. As DNA, the CDR3 is TGTGCCACGAGCCGCACATCCTCCCATAGGCAGTACTTC. The V and J genes are TRBV24-1 and TRBJ2-7; D gene ambiguous. The CDR3 runs 13 residues. In germline, CDR1 is KGHDR, CDR2 SFDVKD. Trimming took 10 bases from V and 9 from J, leaving 21 bases between them.

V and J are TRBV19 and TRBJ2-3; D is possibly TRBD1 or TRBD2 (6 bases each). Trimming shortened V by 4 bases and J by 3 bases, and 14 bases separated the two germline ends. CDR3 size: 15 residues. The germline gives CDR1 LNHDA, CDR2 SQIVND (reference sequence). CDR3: CASSKGQLATDTQYF. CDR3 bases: TGTGCCAGTAGTAAAGGACAGCTAGCGACAGATACGCAGTATTTT.

The CDR3 here is CASRTGSRYNSPLHF. In DNA form, the CDR3 reads TGTGCCAGCAGGACAGGGAGTCGATATAATTCACCCCTCCACTTT. The chain joins TRBV28 to TRBJ1-6; 7 positions match TRBD1. V dropped 6 bases and J dropped 4; count of bases not matched to a gene: 6. The CDR3 loop spans 15 amino acids. Germline loops: CDR1 MDHEN, CDR2 SYDVKM.

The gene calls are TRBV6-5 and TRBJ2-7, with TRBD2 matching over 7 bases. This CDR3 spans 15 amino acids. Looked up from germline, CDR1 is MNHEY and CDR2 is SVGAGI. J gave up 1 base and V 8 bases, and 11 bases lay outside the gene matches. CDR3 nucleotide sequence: TGTGCCAGCCGCCTGACCGGGACTATGTCCTACGAGCAGTACTTC. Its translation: CASRLTGTMSYEQYF.

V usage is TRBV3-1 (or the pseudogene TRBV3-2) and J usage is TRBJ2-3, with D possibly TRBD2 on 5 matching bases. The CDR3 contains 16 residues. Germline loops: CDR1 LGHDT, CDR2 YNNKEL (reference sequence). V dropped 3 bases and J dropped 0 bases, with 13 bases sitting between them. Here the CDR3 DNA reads TGTGCCAGCAGCCACATCAGAGGGCAAAGCACAGATACGCAGTATTTT. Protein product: CASSHIRGQSTDTQYF.

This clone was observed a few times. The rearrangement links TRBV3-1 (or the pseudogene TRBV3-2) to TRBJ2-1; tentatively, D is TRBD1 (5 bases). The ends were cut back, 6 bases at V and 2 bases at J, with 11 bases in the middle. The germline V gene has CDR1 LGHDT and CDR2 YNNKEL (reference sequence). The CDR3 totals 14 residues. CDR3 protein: CASSAGIPYNEQFF. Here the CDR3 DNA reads TGTGCCAGCAGTGCAGGGATCCCCTACAATGAGCAGTTCTTC.

CDR3 nucleotide sequence: TGTGCCAGCAGCACGGGACGGGAACGAGACGGCTACACCTTC. Its protein is CASSTGRERDGYTF. The chain links TRBV7-8 to TRBJ1-2; weak D call: TRBD1 (5 bases). Between the trimmed V and J ends, which lost 5 bases and 8 bases, there was a span of 18 bases. Germline loops: CDR1 SGHVS, CDR2 FQNEAQ. The CDR3 extends over 14 amino acids.

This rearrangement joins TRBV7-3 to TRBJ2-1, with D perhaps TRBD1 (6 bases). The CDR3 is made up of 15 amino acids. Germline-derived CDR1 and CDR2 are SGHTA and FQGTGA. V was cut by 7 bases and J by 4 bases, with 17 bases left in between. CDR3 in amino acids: CASNQLGQVYNEQFF. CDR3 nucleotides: TGTGCCAGCAACCAACTGGGACAAGTTTACAATGAGCAGTTCTTC. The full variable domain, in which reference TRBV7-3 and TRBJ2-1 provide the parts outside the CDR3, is GAGVSQTPSNKVTEKGKYVELRCDPISGHTALYWYRQSLGQGPEFLIYFQGTGAADDSGLPNDRFFAVRPEGSVSTLKIQRTERGDSAVYLCASNQLGQVYNEQFFGPGTRLTVL.

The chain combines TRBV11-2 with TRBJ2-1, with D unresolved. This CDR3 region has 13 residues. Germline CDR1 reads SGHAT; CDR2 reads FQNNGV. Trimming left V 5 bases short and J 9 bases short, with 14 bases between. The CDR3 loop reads CASSPPVDFEQFF. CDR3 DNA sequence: TGTGCCAGCAGCCCCCCGGTAGATTTTGAGCAGTTCTTC.

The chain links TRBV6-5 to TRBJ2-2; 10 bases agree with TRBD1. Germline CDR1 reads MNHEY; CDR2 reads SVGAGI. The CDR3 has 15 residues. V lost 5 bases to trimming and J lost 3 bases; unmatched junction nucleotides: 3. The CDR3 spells CASSPGTGDTGELFF. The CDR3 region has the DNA TGTGCCAGCAGTCCTGGGACAGGGGACACCGGGGAGCTGTTTTTT.

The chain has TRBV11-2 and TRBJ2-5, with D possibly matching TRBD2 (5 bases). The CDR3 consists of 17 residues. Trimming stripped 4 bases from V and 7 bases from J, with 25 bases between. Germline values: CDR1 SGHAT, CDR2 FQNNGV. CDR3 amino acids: CASSSLSGNTHLGTQYF. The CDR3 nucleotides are TGTGCCAGCAGCTCACTCTCCGGGAACACCCACCTGGGGACCCAGTACTTC.

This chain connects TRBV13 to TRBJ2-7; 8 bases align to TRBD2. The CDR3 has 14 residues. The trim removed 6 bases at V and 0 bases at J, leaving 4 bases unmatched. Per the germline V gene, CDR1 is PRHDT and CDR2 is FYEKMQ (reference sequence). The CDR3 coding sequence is TGTGCCAGCAGAACTAGCGGTCCCTCCTACGAGCAGTACTTC. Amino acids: CASRTSGPSYEQYF.

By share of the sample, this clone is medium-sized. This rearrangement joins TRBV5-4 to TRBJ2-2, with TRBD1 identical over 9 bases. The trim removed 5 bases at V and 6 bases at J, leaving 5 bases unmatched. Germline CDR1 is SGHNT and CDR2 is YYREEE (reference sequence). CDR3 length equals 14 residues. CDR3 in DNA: TGTGCCAGCAGACAGGACAGGGGTCCCGGGGAGCTGTTTTTT. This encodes CASRQDRGPGELFF.